These T cell receptor beta chains were read from a single sample in a study of T cell responses to AZD1222 COVID-19 vaccine. Using immunoSEQ multiplex PCR, the repertoire was profiled, and TCRdb retains in-frame clones only, with some absent. The data show 40,000 to 55,000 clones, with roughly 91% seen just once and over 30% held by the top ten. The sample was peripheral blood, taken 28 days after the second AZD1222 dose. All receptors come from an adult who received the AZD1222 COVID-19 vaccine. Both conserved end residues are part of each CDR3. A D gene is named only where the DNA matches it firmly. The size field is filled for only some rows; it gives once, few, many or a size class.

cdr3_nt: TGTGCCAGCAGTTACTCCGCGGGACAGGAGAACTCACCCCTCCACTTT
cdr3_aa: CASSYSAGQENSPLHF
clone_size: once
v_call: TRBV6-2/TRBV6-3
d_call: TRBD1
j_call: TRBJ1-6

cdr3_nt: TGTGCCAGCAGTCGGGATAGGTACGAGCAGTACTTC
cdr3_aa: CASSRDRYEQYF
clone_size: .
v_call: TRBV2
d_call: .
j_call: TRBJ2-7

cdr3_nt: TGTGCCAGCAGCTTGACTAGCGGGGGGGCCGTGGAGACCCAGTACTTC
cdr3_aa: CASSLTSGGAVETQYF
clone_size: .
v_call: TRBV11-2
d_call: TRBD2
j_call: TRBJ2-5

cdr3_nt: TGCGCCAGCAGCCCGACAGGGCCGCATAACTATGGCTACACCTTC
cdr3_aa: CASSPTGPHNYGYTF
clone_size: .
v_call: TRBV4-1
d_call: TRBD1
j_call: TRBJ1-2

cdr3_nt: TGCAGTGCTAGTCTCCGGGCATTTAACTATGGCTACACCTTC
cdr3_aa: CSASLRAFNYGYTF
clone_size: .
v_call: TRBV20-1
d_call: .
j_call: TRBJ1-2

cdr3_nt: TGTGCCAGCAGCTTTAAACCGGGACAGGGGATCGGGGAGCTGTTTTTT
cdr3_aa: CASSFKPGQGIGELFF
clone_size: .
v_call: TRBV7-8
d_call: TRBD1
j_call: TRBJ2-2

cdr3_nt: TGTGCCAGCAGTGATCGGAACCGCAATCAGCCCCAGCATTTT
cdr3_aa: CASSDRNRNQPQHF
clone_size: .
v_call: TRBV2
d_call: .
j_call: TRBJ1-5

cdr3_nt: TGTGCCAGTAGTAGGGGGGTTGGCAATCAGCCCCAGCATTTT
cdr3_aa: CASSRGVGNQPQHF
clone_size: .
v_call: TRBV19
d_call: .
j_call: TRBJ1-5

cdr3_nt: TGTGCCAGCAGCTTAGCGGGCGACAGGGGGCTTGGCACTGAAGCTTTCTTT
cdr3_aa: CASSLAGDRGLGTEAFF
clone_size: .
v_call: TRBV11-2
d_call: TRBD1
j_call: TRBJ1-1

cdr3_nt: TGTGCCAGTAGTACCCTAGCAGGTAGCACTGAAGCTTTCTTT
cdr3_aa: CASSTLAGSTEAFF
clone_size: .
v_call: TRBV19
d_call: .
j_call: TRBJ1-1

cdr3_nt: TGTGCCATCAGTGACAGGGAGTACACCATATATTTT
cdr3_aa: CAISDREYTIYF
clone_size: .
v_call: TRBV10-3
d_call: .
j_call: TRBJ1-3

cdr3_nt: TGTGCCAGCAGCTTGAAGTCAACGGTAGTCTACCGCTACACCTTC
cdr3_aa: CASSLKSTVVYRYTF
clone_size: .
v_call: TRBV5-6
d_call: .
j_call: TRBJ1-2

cdr3_nt: TGTGCCAGTAGTAGGGGACAGGGGGCGCGTAATGAGCAGTTCTTC
cdr3_aa: CASSRGQGARNEQFF
clone_size: once
v_call: TRBV19
d_call: TRBD1
j_call: TRBJ2-1

cdr3_nt: TGTGCCAGCAGCCAAGACGGCAACTATGGCTACACCTTC
cdr3_aa: CASSQDGNYGYTF
clone_size: .
v_call: TRBV3-1/TRBV3-2
d_call: .
j_call: TRBJ1-2

cdr3_nt: TGTGCCAGTAGTATAGCCGTACCAGGGGAGTCGAATTCACCCCTCCACTTT
cdr3_aa: CASSIAVPGESNSPLHF
clone_size: .
v_call: TRBV19
d_call: .
j_call: TRBJ1-6

cdr3_nt: TGTGCCAGCAGCTTCCGGACAGGGGCGCAAGACTATGGCTACACCTTC
cdr3_aa: CASSFRTGAQDYGYTF
clone_size: .
v_call: TRBV7-9
d_call: TRBD1
j_call: TRBJ1-2

cdr3_nt: TGTGCCAGCAGCCGGACAGCAACTAATGAAAAACTGTTTTTT
cdr3_aa: CASSRTATNEKLFF
clone_size: .
v_call: TRBV6-5
d_call: .
j_call: TRBJ1-4

cdr3_nt: TGCAGCGTTGACGAGGGCTACGAGCAGTACTTC
cdr3_aa: CSVDEGYEQYF
clone_size: .
v_call: TRBV29-1
d_call: .
j_call: TRBJ2-7

cdr3_nt: TGCAGTGCTAGGAGCTGGGCTGAAGCTTTCTTT
cdr3_aa: CSARSWAEAFF
clone_size: .
v_call: TRBV20-1
d_call: .
j_call: TRBJ1-1

cdr3_nt: TGTGCCAGCAGTTTAGGGTCAGAATTTAATGAAAAACTGTTTTTT
cdr3_aa: CASSLGSEFNEKLFF
clone_size: .
v_call: TRBV28
d_call: .
j_call: TRBJ1-4

cdr3_nt: TGTGCCAGCAGCTCCTTACGGGGGGGGCGGGAAGATACGCAGTATTTT
cdr3_aa: CASSSLRGGREDTQYF
clone_size: .
v_call: TRBV7-9
d_call: TRBD2
j_call: TRBJ2-3

cdr3_nt: TGTGCCAGCAGTTACTCCGGGACAGGGGTTCGTGGCTACACCTTC
cdr3_aa: CASSYSGTGVRGYTF
clone_size: .
v_call: TRBV6-5
d_call: TRBD1
j_call: TRBJ1-2

cdr3_nt: TGTGCCAGCAGTGAAGTCCCAGTCCATCAGCCCCAGCATTTT
cdr3_aa: CASSEVPVHQPQHF
clone_size: .
v_call: TRBV6-1
d_call: .
j_call: TRBJ1-5

cdr3_nt: TGTGCCAGCAGGGGGACAGGAAGAAACACTGAAGCTTTCTTT
cdr3_aa: CASRGTGRNTEAFF
clone_size: once
v_call: TRBV6-5
d_call: TRBD1
j_call: TRBJ1-1

cdr3_nt: TGTGCCACCAGTGAAACCCGCCCAGGGGGGGATCAAAACACTGAAGCTTTCTTT
cdr3_aa: CATSETRPGGDQNTEAFF
clone_size: .
v_call: TRBV24-1
d_call: TRBD1
j_call: TRBJ1-1

cdr3_nt: TGCGCCAGCAGCTTGTTTGAGACAGGGGTGAGGGAGCAGTACTTC
cdr3_aa: CASSLFETGVREQYF
clone_size: .
v_call: TRBV5-1
d_call: TRBD1
j_call: TRBJ2-7

cdr3_nt: TGTGCCTGGAGTATCCCCCTGGGACAGGGAAAGACCCAGTACTTC
cdr3_aa: CAWSIPLGQGKTQYF
clone_size: .
v_call: TRBV30
d_call: TRBD1
j_call: TRBJ2-5

cdr3_nt: TGTGCCAGCAGCCCTTCGGGGGGACAGGTCTACGAGCAGTACTTC
cdr3_aa: CASSPSGGQVYEQYF
clone_size: once
v_call: TRBV9
d_call: .
j_call: TRBJ2-7

cdr3_nt: TGTGCCAGCTCACCACCAGGGATTAGGGACACTGAAGCTTTCTTT
cdr3_aa: CASSPPGIRDTEAFF
clone_size: .
v_call: TRBV18
d_call: .
j_call: TRBJ1-1

cdr3_nt: TGCGCCAGCAGCTCTCGACAGGGGACGAACACTGAAGCTTTCTTT
cdr3_aa: CASSSRQGTNTEAFF
clone_size: .
v_call: TRBV5-1
d_call: TRBD1
j_call: TRBJ1-1

cdr3_nt: TGTGCCAGCAGGGGAGGAACCACGCAGTATTTT
cdr3_aa: CASRGGTTQYF
clone_size: .
v_call: TRBV5-6
d_call: .
j_call: TRBJ2-3

cdr3_nt: TGTGCCAGCAGTGCGGGAGGCCCCAATCAGCCCCAGCATTTT
cdr3_aa: CASSAGGPNQPQHF
clone_size: .
v_call: TRBV6-1
d_call: .
j_call: TRBJ1-5

cdr3_nt: TGTGCCAGCAGAAGGTCGGGGGGTAACACTGAAGCTTTCTTT
cdr3_aa: CASRRSGGNTEAFF
clone_size: few
v_call: TRBV6-5
d_call: .
j_call: TRBJ1-1

cdr3_nt: TGTGCCAGCAGTTACCCGAACGGAGGGTCCGGCACCGGGGAGCTGTTTTTT
cdr3_aa: CASSYPNGGSGTGELFF
clone_size: .
v_call: TRBV6-2/TRBV6-3
d_call: .
j_call: TRBJ2-2

cdr3_nt: TGTGCCAGCAGCCAAGAGCTGGTGGGCTATGGCTACACCTTC
cdr3_aa: CASSQELVGYGYTF
clone_size: .
v_call: TRBV14
d_call: .
j_call: TRBJ1-2

cdr3_nt: TGCGCCAGCAGCTCATCGGACAGGGCCGTATTATACGAGCAGTACTTC
cdr3_aa: CASSSSDRAVLYEQYF
clone_size: .
v_call: TRBV5-1
d_call: TRBD1
j_call: TRBJ2-7

cdr3_nt: TGTGCCAGCAGTCCTCAGGGGAACACTGAAGCTTTCTTT
cdr3_aa: CASSPQGNTEAFF
clone_size: .
v_call: TRBV6-6
d_call: .
j_call: TRBJ1-1

cdr3_nt: TGTGCCAGCAGCTTACTCGACTATGGCTACACCTTC
cdr3_aa: CASSLLDYGYTF
clone_size: .
v_call: TRBV7-9
d_call: .
j_call: TRBJ1-2

cdr3_nt: TGTGCCAGCAGTTCCGGGACAGGCCTTAGCAATCAGCCCCAGCATTTT
cdr3_aa: CASSSGTGLSNQPQHF
clone_size: .
v_call: TRBV6-5
d_call: TRBD1
j_call: TRBJ1-5

cdr3_nt: TGTGCCAGTAGTATCCTTTCGGTGGGTAAGCCTGAAGCTTTCTTT
cdr3_aa: CASSILSVGKPEAFF
clone_size: .
v_call: TRBV19
d_call: .
j_call: TRBJ1-1

cdr3_nt: TGTGCCAGCAGCTTACAAAGGGGGCAGGGCTACGAGCAGTACTTC
cdr3_aa: CASSLQRGQGYEQYF
clone_size: .
v_call: TRBV7-2
d_call: TRBD1
j_call: TRBJ2-7

cdr3_nt: TGCGCCAGCAGCCAAGGGGGACTGAGGGGTGAAGCTTTCTTT
cdr3_aa: CASSQGGLRGEAFF
clone_size: .
v_call: TRBV4-3
d_call: .
j_call: TRBJ1-1

cdr3_nt: TGTGCCAGCAGCGGAGGCTGGGATGTTGGCACTGAAGCTTTCTTT
cdr3_aa: CASSGGWDVGTEAFF
clone_size: .
v_call: TRBV3-1/TRBV3-2
d_call: .
j_call: TRBJ1-1

cdr3_nt: TGTGCCAGCCCCGTAATTTGGTGGTTCCCGGATAGAGAGACCCAGTACTTC
cdr3_aa: CASPVIWWFPDRETQYF
clone_size: .
v_call: TRBV18
d_call: .
j_call: TRBJ2-5

cdr3_nt: TGTGCCAGCAGCTTAGTAGGGAATACAGAGACCCAGTACTTC
cdr3_aa: CASSLVGNTETQYF
clone_size: .
v_call: TRBV7-2
d_call: .
j_call: TRBJ2-5